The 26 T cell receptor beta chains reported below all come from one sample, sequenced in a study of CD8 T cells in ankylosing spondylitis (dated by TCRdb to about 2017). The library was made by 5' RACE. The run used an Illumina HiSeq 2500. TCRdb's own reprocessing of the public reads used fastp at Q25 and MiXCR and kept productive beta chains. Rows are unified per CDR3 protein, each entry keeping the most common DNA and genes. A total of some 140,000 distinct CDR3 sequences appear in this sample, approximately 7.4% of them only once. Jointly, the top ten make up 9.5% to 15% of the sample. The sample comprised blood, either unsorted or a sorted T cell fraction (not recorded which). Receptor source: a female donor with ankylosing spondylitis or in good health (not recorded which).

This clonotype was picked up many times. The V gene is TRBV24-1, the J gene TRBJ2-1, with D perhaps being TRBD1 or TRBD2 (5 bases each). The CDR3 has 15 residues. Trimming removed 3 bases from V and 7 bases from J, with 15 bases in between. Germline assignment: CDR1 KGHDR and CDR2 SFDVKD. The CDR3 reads CATSDAGAGRNEQFF. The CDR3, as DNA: TGTGCCACCAGTGATGCCGGGGCAGGGAGAAATGAGCAGTTCTTC.

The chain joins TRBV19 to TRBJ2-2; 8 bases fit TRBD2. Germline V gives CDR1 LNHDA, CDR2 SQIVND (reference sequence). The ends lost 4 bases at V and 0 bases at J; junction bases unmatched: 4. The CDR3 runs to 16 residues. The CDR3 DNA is TGTGCCAGTAGTACCCAAGCGGGGGCGAACACCGGGGAGCTGTTTTTT. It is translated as CASSTQAGANTGELFF.

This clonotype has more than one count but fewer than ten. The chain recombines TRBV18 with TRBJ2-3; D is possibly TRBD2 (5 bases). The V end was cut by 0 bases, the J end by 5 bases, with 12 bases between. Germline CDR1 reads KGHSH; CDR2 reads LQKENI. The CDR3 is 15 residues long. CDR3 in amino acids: CASSPPSAGGDTQYF. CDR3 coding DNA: TGTGCCAGCTCACCACCTAGCGCGGGTGGAGATACGCAGTATTTT.

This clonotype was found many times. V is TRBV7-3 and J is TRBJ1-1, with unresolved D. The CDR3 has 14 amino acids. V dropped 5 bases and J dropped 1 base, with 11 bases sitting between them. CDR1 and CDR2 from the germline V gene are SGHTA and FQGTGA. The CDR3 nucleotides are TGTGCCAGCAGCCACGGATCAGGGAACACTGAAGCTTTCTTT. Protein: CASSHGSGNTEAFF.

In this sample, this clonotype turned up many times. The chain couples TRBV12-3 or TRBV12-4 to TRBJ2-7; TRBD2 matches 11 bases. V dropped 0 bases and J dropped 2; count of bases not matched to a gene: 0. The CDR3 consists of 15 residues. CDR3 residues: CASSLALAGAYEQYF. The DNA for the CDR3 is TGTGCCAGCAGTTTAGCACTAGCGGGGGCCTACGAGCAGTACTTC.

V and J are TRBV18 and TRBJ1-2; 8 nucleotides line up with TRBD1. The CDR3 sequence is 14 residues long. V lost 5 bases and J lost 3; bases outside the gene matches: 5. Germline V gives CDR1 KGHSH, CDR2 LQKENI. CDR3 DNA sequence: TGTGCCAGCTCAAGAGGACAGGGAGACTATGGCTACACCTTC. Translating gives CASSRGQGDYGYTF.

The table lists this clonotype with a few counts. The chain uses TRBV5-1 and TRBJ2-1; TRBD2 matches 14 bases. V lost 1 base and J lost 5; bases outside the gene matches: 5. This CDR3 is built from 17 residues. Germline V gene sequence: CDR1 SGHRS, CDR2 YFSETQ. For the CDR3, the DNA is TGCGCCAGCAGCTTGTACGGACTAGCGGGGGGTAACAATGAGCAGTTCTTC. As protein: CASSLYGLAGGNNEQFF. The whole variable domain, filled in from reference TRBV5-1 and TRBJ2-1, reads KAGVTQTPRYLIKTRGQQVTLSCSPISGHRSVSWYQQTPGQGLQFLFEYFSETQRNKGNFPGRFSGRQFSNSRSEMNVSTLELGDSALYLCASSLYGLAGGNNEQFFGPGTRLTVL.

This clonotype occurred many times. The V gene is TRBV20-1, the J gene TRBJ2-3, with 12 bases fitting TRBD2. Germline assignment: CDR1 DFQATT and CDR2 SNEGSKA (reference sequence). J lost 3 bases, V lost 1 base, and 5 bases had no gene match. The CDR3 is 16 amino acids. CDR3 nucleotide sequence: TGCAGTGCTAGAGGAAGGACTAGCGGGGCGACAGATACGCAGTATTTT. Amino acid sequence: CSARGRTSGATDTQYF.

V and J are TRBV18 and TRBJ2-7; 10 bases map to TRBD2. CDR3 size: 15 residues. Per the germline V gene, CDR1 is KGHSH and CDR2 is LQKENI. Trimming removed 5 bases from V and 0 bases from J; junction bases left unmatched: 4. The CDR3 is CASSTGLAVSYEQYF. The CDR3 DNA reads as TGTGCCAGCTCAACCGGACTAGCGGTCTCCTACGAGCAGTACTTC. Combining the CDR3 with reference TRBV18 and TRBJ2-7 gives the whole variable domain NAGVMQNPRHLVRRRGQEARLRCSPMKGHSHVYWYRQLPEEGLKFMVYLQKENIIDESGMPKERFSAEFPKEGPSILRIQQVVRGDSAAYFCASSTGLAVSYEQYFGPGTRLTVT.

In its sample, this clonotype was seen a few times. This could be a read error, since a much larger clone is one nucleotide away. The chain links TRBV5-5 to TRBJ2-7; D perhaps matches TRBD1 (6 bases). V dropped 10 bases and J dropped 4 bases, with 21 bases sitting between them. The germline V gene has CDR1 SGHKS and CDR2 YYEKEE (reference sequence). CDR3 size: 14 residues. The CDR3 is CAAPTGTLWYEQYF. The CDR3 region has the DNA TGTGCCGCCCCAACCGGGACACTTTGGTACGAGCAGTACTTC.

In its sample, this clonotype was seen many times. As DNA, the CDR3 is TGTGCCAGCAACCCGGGACAGGGGGCTGAAGCTTTCTTT. It is translated as CASNPGQGAEAFF. This sequence joins TRBV12-3 or TRBV12-4 and TRBJ1-1, with 11 bases lining up with TRBD1. This CDR3 region has 13 residues. Trimming removed 7 bases from V and 6 bases from J; junction bases left unmatched: 4.

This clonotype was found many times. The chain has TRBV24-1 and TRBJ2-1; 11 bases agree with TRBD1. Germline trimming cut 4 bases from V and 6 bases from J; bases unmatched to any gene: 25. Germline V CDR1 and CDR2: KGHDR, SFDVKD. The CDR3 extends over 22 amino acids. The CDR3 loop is CATSEPTPGQGARERACNEQFF. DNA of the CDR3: TGTGCCACCAGTGAACCCACCCCTGGACAGGGGGCCCGAGAGAGGGCTTGCAATGAGCAGTTCTTC.

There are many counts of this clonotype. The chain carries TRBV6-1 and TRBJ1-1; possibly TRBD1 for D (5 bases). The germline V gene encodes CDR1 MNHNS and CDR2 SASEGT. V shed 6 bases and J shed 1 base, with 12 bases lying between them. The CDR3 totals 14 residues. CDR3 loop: CASSPVGGNTEAFF. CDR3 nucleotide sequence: TGTGCCAGCAGCCCCGTGGGGGGGAACACTGAAGCTTTCTTT.

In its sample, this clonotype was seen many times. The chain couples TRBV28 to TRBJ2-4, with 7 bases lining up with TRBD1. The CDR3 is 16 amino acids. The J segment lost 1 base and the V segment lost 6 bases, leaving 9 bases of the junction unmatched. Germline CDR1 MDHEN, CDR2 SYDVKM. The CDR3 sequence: CASRGTGAEAKNIQYF. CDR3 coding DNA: TGTGCCAGCAGGGGCACAGGGGCAGAGGCCAAAAACATTCAGTACTTC.

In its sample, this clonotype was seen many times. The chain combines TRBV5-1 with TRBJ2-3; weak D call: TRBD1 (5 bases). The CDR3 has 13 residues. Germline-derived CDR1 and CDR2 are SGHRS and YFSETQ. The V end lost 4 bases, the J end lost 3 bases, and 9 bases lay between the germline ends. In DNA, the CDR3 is TGCGCCAGCAGCCCCCAGGGTACAGATACGCAGTATTTT. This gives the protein CASSPQGTDTQYF.

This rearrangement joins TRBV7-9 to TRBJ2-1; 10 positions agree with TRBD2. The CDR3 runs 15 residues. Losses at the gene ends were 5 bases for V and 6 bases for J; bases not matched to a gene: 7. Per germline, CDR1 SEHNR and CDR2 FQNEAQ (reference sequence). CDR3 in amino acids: CASSQSGGAVNEQFF. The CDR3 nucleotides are TGTGCCAGCAGCCAAAGCGGGGGGGCCGTCAATGAGCAGTTCTTC.

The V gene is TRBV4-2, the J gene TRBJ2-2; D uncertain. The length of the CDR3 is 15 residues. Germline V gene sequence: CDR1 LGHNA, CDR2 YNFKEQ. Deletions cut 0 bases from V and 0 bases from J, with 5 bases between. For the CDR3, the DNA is TGTGCCAGCAGCCAAGATCCAACGAACACCGGGGAGCTGTTTTTT. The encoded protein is CASSQDPTNTGELFF.

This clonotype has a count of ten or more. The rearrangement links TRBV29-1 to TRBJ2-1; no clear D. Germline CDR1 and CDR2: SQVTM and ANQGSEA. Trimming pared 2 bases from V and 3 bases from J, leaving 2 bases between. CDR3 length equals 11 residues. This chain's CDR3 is CSVESYNEQFF. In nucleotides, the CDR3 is TGCAGCGTTGAAAGCTACAATGAGCAGTTCTTC.

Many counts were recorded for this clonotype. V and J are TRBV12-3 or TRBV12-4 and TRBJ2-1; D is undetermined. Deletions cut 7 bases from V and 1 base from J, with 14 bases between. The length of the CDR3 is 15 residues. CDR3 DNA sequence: TGTGCCAGCACCCATACGAGGTTATCCTACAATGAGCAGTTCTTC. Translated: CASTHTRLSYNEQFF.

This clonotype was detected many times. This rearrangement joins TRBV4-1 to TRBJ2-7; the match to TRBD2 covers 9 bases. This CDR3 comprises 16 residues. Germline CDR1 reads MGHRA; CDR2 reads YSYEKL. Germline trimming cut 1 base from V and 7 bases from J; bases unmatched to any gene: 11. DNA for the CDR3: TGCGCCAGCAGCCAAGGCCTTTCGGTAGCGGGGGTTGAGCAGTACTTC. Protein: CASSQGLSVAGVEQYF.

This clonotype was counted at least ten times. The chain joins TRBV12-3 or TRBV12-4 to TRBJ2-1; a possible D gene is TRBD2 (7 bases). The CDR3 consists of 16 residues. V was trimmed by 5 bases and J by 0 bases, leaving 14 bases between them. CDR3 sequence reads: CASSPRGASSYNEQFF. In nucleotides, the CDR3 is TGTGCCAGCAGTCCCCGGGGGGCAAGCTCCTACAATGAGCAGTTCTTC.

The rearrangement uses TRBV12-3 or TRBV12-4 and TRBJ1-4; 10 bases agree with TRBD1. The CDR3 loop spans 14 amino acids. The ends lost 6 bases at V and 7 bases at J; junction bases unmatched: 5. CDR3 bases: TGTGCCAGCAGGCGGGACAGGGGTGGTGAAAAACTGTTTTTT. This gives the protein CASRRDRGGEKLFF.

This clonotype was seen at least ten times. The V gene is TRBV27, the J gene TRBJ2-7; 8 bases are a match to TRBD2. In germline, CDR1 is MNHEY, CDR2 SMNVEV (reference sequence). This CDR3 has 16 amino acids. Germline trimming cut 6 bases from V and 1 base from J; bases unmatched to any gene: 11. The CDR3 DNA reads TGTGCCAGCAGCCCGGCAGTACTAGCGGTATCCTACGAGCAGTACTTC. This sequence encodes CASSPAVLAVSYEQYF.

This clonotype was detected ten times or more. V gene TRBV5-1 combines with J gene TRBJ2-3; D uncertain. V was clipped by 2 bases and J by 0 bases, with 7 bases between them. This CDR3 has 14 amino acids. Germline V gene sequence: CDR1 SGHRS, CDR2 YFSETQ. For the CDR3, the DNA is TGCGCCAGCAGCTTCGTGGGAAGCACAGATACGCAGTATTTT. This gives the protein CASSFVGSTDTQYF.

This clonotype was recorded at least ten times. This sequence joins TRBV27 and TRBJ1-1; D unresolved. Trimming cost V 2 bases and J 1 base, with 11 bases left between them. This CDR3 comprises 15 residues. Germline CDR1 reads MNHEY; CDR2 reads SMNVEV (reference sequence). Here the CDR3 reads CASSLLPTGNTEAFF. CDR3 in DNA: TGTGCCAGCAGTTTACTTCCGACCGGGAACACTGAAGCTTTCTTT.

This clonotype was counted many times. The chain's CDR3 is CASSQPLQGLAKNIQYF. DNA for the CDR3: TGCGCCAGCAGCCAACCACTACAGGGGCTAGCCAAAAACATTCAGTACTTC. The V gene is TRBV4-1, the J gene TRBJ2-4, with 7 bases lining up with TRBD1. The ends lost 2 bases at V and 0 bases at J; junction bases unmatched: 7. Germline CDR1 MGHRA, CDR2 YSYEKL. The CDR3 has 17 residues.